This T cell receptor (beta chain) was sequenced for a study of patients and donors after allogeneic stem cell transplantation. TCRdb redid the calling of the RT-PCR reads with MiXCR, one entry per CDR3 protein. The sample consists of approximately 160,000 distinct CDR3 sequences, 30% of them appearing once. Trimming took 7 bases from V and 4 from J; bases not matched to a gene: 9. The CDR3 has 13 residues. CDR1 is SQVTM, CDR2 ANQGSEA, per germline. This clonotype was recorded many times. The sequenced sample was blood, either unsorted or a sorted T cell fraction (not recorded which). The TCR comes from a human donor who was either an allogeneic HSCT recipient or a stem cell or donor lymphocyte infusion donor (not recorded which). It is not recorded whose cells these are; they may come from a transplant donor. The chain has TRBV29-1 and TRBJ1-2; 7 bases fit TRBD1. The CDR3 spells CSAGTGQVYGYTF. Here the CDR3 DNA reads TGCAGCGCAGGGACTGGACAGGTCTATGGCTACACCTTC.